These 13 T cell receptor beta chains were all obtained from the same sample, sequenced in a study of vaccination effects on CD4 cells after COVID-19 (dated by TCRdb to 2021 to 2024). These receptors are not linked to any known antigen. To identify antigen-specific CD4+ T cell clonotypes by their expansion, the ViraFEST assay first stimulated PBMC with viral peptide pools and then applied TCR sequencing. After around 10 days of culture, CD4+ T cells were isolated with the EasySep CD4+ T cell isolation kit. The absence of prior SARS-CoV-2 infection in healthy vaccine recipients was confirmed by negative nucleocapsid antibodies before and after vaccination. The library was built by means of the immunoSEQ multiplex PCR assay. TCRdb holds this immuneACCESS table with in-frame rearrangements only. Some clones are missing; in checked studies, unresolved V genes explain under half, and the rest has no known cause. The sample table shows tens of thousands of clones, and 65% to 85% are seen once. Of the sample, around 2.8% is held by the ten largest clones.

Sequenced here: CD4+ T cells from PBMCs cultured with HCoV-NL63 spike peptides, sampled before COVID-19 vaccination. Taken with the paper, the label for cell subset or site translates to: HCoV-NL63 spike overlapping peptide pool stimulation. Receptors were obtained from a human donor who received a COVID-19 vaccine.

The CDR3 reads CASSSPRQGVSEAFF. CDR3 DNA: TGTGCCAGCAGTTCCCCCCGACAGGGGGTCTCTGAAGCTTTCTTT. The J gene is TRBJ1-1, the V gene TRBV6-9; 9 bases agree with TRBD1. In germline, CDR1 is MNHGY, CDR2 SVAAGI. The CDR3 is 15 amino acids. With V trimmed by 4 bases and J by 6 bases, 9 bases remained unmatched.

The CDR3 protein is CATSDFSSGNTIYF. For the CDR3, the DNA is TGTGCCACCAGTGATTTCTCCTCTGGAAACACCATATATTTT. The chain combines TRBV24-1 with TRBJ1-3, with D unclear. The CDR3 is 14 residues long. In germline, CDR1 is KGHDR, CDR2 SFDVKD. Trimming left V 1 base short and J 0 bases short, with 3 bases between.

The CDR3 protein is CASRGGRRNEQFF. The CDR3 region has the DNA TGTGCCAGCCGGGGGGGCAGGCGGAATGAGCAGTTCTTC. The chain couples TRBV6-5 to TRBJ2-1; 8 bases are a match to TRBD2. The germline gives CDR1 MNHEY, CDR2 SVGAGI. The CDR3 extends over 13 amino acids. Trimming at V came to 8 bases and at J to 7 bases, leaving 7 bases not matched to a gene.

This rearrangement joins TRBV5-1 to TRBJ2-5; unclear D gene. The CDR3 is made up of 15 amino acids. Between the trimmed V and J ends, which lost 5 bases and 3 bases, there was a span of 17 bases. The V gene's germline CDR1 is SGHRS and CDR2 YFSETQ. CDR3 sequence: CASREGVQIKETQYF. Here the CDR3 DNA reads TGCGCCAGCAGGGAAGGAGTACAGATTAAAGAGACCCAGTACTTC.

V usage is TRBV10-2 and J usage is TRBJ2-1; TRBD2 is a possible D gene (6 bases). The length of the CDR3 is 13 residues. The germline V and J ends were trimmed by 6 bases and 4 bases, with 10 bases remaining between them. The germline V gene has CDR1 WSHSY and CDR2 SAAADI. The CDR3 DNA is TGCGCCAGCAGCGACGGGGGTTACAATGAGCAGTTCTTC. It translates to CASSDGGYNEQFF.

The chain uses TRBV6-1 and TRBJ2-7; D gene ambiguous. The CDR3 runs to 16 residues. V lost 1 base and J lost 0, with 13 bases in between. Germline-derived CDR1 and CDR2 are MNHNS and SASEGT. The CDR3 sequence is CASSEGRGRSSYEQYV. The CDR3 DNA sequence: TGTGCCAGCAGTGAAGGTAGAGGACGGAGCTCCTACGAGCAGTACGTC.

The CDR3 loop reads CATGGRAGDTQYF. CDR3 bases: TGTGCCACCGGCGGGAGGGCAGGAGATACGCAGTATTTT. The chain joins TRBV24-1 to TRBJ2-3, with 9 positions matching TRBD2. V gave up 9 bases and J gave up 5 bases; unmatched junction bases: 5. This CDR3 has 13 amino acids. Per the germline V gene, CDR1 is KGHDR and CDR2 is SFDVKD.

The V gene is TRBV6-5, the J gene TRBJ1-1; D unresolved. Trimming stripped 6 bases from V and 4 bases from J, with 12 bases between. Germline CDR1 reads MNHEY; CDR2 reads SVGAGI. The length of the CDR3 is 13 residues. The CDR3 DNA reads TGTGCCAGCAGACACCGGGGTATCACTGAAGCTTTCTTT. Protein: CASRHRGITEAFF.

The V and J genes are TRBV10-2 and TRBJ1-2, with a tentative D call TRBD1 (5 bases). Germline CDR1 is WSHSY and CDR2 is SAAADI. The CDR3 contains 12 residues. V dropped 4 bases and J dropped 8 bases, with 11 bases sitting between them. DNA of the CDR3: TGCGCCAGCAGTGGGGGGGGAGAGGGCTACACCTTC. Translation gives CASSGGGEGYTF.

The CDR3 spells CASSAPGTGKTGELFF. CDR3 in DNA: TGTGCCAGCAGTGCCCCCGGGACAGGGAAGACCGGGGAGCTGTTTTTT. The rearrangement joins TRBV25-1 to TRBJ2-2, with 9 positions matching TRBD1. CDR3 size: 16 residues. V dropped 4 bases and J dropped 5; count of bases not matched to a gene: 8. Germline V CDR1 and CDR2: MGHDK, SYGVNS.

The chain recombines TRBV13 with TRBJ2-1; TRBD2 might be the D (5 bases). CDR1 is PRHDT and CDR2 is FYEKMQ in the germline V gene (reference sequence). CDR3 length: 15 amino acids. V lost 0 bases and J 4 bases, leaving 10 bases between the germline ends. Written as DNA, the CDR3 is TGTGCCAGCAGCTTAGGACTAGGTCGGTACAATGAGCAGTTCTTC. Translation gives CASSLGLGRYNEQFF.

This rearrangement joins TRBV24-1 to TRBJ2-2, with 8 bases aligning to TRBD1. The germline gives CDR1 KGHDR, CDR2 SFDVKD. This CDR3 is 16 amino acids long. After removal of 2 bases from V and 7 bases from J, the junction contained 8 bases not matched to a gene. The CDR3 loop is CATSDSSGGALGELFF. CDR3 sequence (DNA): TGTGCCACCAGTGATTCATCAGGGGGCGCCCTCGGGGAGCTGTTTTTT.

The CDR3 bases are TGTGCCAGCAGCTTAGCCGGGGGGACCTATGGCTACACCTTC. Translated: CASSLAGGTYGYTF. The chain is built from TRBV7-8 and TRBJ1-2; weak D call: TRBD1 (5 bases). This CDR3 is built from 14 residues. Germline V lookup: CDR1 SGHVS, CDR2 FQNEAQ. Between the trimmed V and J ends, which lost 0 bases and 4 bases, there was a span of 9 bases.